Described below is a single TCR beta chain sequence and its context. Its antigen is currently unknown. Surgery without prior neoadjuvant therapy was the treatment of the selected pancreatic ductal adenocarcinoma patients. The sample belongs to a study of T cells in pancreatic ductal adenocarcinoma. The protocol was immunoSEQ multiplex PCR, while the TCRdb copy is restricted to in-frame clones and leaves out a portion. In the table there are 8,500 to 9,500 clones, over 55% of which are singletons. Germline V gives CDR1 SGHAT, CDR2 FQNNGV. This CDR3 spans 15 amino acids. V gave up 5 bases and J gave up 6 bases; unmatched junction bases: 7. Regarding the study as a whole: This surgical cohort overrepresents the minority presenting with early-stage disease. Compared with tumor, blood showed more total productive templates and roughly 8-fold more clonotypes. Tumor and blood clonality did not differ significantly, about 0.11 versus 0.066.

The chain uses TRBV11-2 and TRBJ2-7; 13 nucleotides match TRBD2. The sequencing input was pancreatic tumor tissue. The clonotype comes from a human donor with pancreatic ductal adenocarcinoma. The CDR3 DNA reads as TGTGCCAGCAGCCCCGATAGACTAGCGGGGGGCGAGCAGTACTTC. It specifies CASSPDRLAGGEQYF.